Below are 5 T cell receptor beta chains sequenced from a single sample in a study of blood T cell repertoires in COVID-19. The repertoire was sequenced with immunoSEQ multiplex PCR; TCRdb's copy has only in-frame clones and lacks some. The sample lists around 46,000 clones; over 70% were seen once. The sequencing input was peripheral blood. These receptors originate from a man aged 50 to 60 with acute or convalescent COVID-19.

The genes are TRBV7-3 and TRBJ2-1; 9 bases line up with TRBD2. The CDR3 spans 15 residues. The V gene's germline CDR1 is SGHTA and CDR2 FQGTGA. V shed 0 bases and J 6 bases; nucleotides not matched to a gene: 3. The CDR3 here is CASSLTGTSSNEQFF. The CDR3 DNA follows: TGTGCCAGCAGCTTAACCGGGACTAGCAGCAATGAGCAGTTCTTC. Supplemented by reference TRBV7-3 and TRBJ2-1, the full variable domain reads GAGVSQTPSNKVTEKGKYVELRCDPISGHTALYWYRQSLGQGPEFLIYFQGTGAADDSGLPNDRFFAVRPEGSVSTLKIQRTERGDSAVYLCASSLTGTSSNEQFFGPGTRLTVL.

The chain's CDR3 is CASSSQTGTGTGYTF. The DNA for the CDR3 is TGTGCCAGCAGCTCCCAGACCGGGACAGGCACCGGCTACACCTTC. The chain has TRBV7-2 and TRBJ1-2; 8 bases are a match to TRBD1. Per the germline V gene, CDR1 is SGHTA and CDR2 is FQGNSA. This CDR3 spans 15 amino acids. J was trimmed by 8 bases and V by 4 bases; bases with no gene match: 12.

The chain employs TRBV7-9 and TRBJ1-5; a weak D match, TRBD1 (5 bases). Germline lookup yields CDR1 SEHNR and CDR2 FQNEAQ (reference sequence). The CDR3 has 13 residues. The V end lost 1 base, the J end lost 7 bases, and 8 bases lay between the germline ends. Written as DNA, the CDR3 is TGTGCCAGCAGCTTAGAAGGGGTCCAGCCCCAGCATTTT. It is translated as CASSLEGVQPQHF.

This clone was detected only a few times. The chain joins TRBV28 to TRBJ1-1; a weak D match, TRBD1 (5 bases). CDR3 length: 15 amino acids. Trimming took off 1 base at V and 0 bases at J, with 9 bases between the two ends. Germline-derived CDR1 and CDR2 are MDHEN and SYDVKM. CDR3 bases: TGTGCCAGCAGTTTATTGGCAGGGATGAACACTGAAGCTTTCTTT. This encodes CASSLLAGMNTEAFF.

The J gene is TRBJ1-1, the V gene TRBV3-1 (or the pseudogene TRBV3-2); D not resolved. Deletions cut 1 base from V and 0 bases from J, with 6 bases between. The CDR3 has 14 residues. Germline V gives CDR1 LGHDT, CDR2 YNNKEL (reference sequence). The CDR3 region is CASSQVNMNTEAFF. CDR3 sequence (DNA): TGTGCCAGCAGCCAAGTTAACATGAACACTGAAGCTTTCTTT.